This T cell receptor beta chain was profiled in a study of blood T cell repertoires in COVID-19. Profiled with immunoSEQ multiplex PCR; TCRdb holds only in-frame clones, not every one. In the table there are 95,000 to 110,000 clones, about four fifths of which are singletons. The CDR3 runs to 16 residues. The germline gives CDR1 KGHSH, CDR2 LQKENI. Trimming took off 2 bases at V and 0 bases at J, with 13 bases between the two ends. This clone has just a few counts. This chain joins TRBV18 and TRBJ1-1; possibly TRBD1 for D (6 bases). This sequence originates from a human donor in a cohort sampled during active COVID-19. The specimen was peripheral blood. CDR3 loop: CASSPATGPMNTEAFF. CDR3 in DNA: TGTGCCAGCTCACCAGCGACAGGACCCATGAACACTGAAGCTTTCTTT.